The entry that follows covers one T cell receptor beta chain sequence. No antigen is known for it. This specimen belongs to a study of graft-versus-host responses after intestinal transplantation. Study outcomes and limitations: Some GvH clones appeared in ileal mucosa or blood before recipient bone marrow.

Sequencing was performed with immunoSEQ multiplex PCR; in TCRdb, only in-frame clones are kept and a portion is missing. This sample has some 150,000 clones, with 80% to 95% found just once. Looked up from germline, CDR1 is MDHEN and CDR2 is SYDVKM. This CDR3 comprises 18 residues. The J segment lost 6 bases and the V segment lost 4 bases, leaving 18 bases of the junction unmatched. This sequence joins TRBV28 and TRBJ2-4; 7 nucleotides line up with TRBD1. The sample here was unstimulated CD4+ T cells sorted from spleen or lymph node cells, taken before intestinal transplant. The sequence derives from a human donor who received an intestinal transplant. CDR3 in amino acids: CASSSGRGKQGVGNIQYF. CDR3 in DNA: TGTGCCAGCAGTTCGGGCAGGGGAAAGCAGGGGGTCGGAAACATTCAGTACTTC.